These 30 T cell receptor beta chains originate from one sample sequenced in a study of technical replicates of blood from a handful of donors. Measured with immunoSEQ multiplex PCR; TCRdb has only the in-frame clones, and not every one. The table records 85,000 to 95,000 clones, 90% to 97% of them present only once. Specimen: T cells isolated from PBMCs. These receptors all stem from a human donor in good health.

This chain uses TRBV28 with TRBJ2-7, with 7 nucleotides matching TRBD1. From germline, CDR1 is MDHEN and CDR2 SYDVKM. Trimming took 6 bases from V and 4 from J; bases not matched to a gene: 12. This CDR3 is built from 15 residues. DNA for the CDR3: TGTGCCAGCAGCAACGACAGGGCTAAGGGATACGAGCAGTACTTC. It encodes CASSNDRAKGYEQYF.

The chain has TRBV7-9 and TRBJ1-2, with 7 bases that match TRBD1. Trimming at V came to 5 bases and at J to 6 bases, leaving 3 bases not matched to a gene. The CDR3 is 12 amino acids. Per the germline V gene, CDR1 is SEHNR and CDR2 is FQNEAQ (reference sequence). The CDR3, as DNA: TGTGCCAGCAGCCGCGACAGGGATGGCTACACCTTC. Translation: CASSRDRDGYTF.

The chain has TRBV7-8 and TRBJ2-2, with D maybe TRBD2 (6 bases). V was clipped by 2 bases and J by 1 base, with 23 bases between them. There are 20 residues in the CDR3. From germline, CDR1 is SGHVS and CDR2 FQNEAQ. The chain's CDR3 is CASSLYHSLFGTLNTGELFF. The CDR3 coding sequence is TGTGCCAGCAGCTTATATCACTCTCTCTTCGGGACTCTGAACACCGGGGAGCTGTTTTTT.

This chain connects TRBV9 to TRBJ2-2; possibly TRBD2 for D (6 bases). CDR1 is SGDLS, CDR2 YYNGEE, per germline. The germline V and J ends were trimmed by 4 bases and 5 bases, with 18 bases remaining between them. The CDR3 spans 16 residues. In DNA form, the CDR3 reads TGTGCCAGCAGCCCTAGGGGAAGCGGAGGGACCGGGGAGCTGTTTTTT. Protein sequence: CASSPRGSGGTGELFF.

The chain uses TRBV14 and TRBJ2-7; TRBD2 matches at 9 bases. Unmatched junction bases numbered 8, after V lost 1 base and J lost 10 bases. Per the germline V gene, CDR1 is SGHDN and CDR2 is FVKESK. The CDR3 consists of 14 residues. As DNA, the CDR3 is TGTGCCAGCAGCCAAGGCGGGAGGGTTCAGTCCCAGTACTTC. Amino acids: CASSQGGRVQSQYF.

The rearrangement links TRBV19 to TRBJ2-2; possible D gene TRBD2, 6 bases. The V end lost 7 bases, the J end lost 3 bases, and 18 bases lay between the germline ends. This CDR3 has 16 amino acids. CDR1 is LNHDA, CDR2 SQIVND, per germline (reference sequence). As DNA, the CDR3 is TGTGCCAGTAACTCCTGGGGCGGGGTACACACCGGGGAGCTGTTTTTT. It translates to CASNSWGGVHTGELFF.

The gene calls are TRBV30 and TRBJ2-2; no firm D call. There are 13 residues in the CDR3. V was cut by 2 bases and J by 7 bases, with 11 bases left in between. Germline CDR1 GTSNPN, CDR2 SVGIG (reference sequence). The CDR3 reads CAWSSRLGGELFF. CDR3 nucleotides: TGTGCCTGGAGTTCACGACTGGGCGGGGAGCTGTTTTTT.

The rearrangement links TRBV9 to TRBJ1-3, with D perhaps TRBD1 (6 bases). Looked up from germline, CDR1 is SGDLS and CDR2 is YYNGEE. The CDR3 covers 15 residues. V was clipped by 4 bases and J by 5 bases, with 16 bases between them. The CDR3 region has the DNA TGTGCCAGCAGCCCGCGTCTACAGGGTAGAAACACCATATATTTT. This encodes CASSPRLQGRNTIYF.

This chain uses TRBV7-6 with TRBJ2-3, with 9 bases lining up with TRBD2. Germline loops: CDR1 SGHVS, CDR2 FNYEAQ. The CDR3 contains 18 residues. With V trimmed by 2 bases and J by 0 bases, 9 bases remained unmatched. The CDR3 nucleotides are TGTGCCAGCAGCTTAATTAGCGGGGGTTTCTCTAGCACAGATACGCAGTATTTT. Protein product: CASSLISGGFSSTDTQYF.

CDR3 in DNA: TGTGCCAGCAGCAAGGACGGGGGGCTAGGGACCGGGGAGCTGTTTTTT. Its protein is CASSKDGGLGTGELFF. V is TRBV21-1 and J is TRBJ2-2; the table's D call, TRBD2, was not checked against the DNA. TRBV21-1 is flagged as a pseudogene. This CDR3 has 16 residues.

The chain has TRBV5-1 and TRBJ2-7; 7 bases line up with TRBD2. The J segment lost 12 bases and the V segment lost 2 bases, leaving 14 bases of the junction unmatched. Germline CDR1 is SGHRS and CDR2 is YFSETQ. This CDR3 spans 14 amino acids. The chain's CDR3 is CASSFQRELGPMYF. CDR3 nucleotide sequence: TGCGCCAGCAGCTTTCAGCGGGAACTTGGCCCCATGTACTTC.

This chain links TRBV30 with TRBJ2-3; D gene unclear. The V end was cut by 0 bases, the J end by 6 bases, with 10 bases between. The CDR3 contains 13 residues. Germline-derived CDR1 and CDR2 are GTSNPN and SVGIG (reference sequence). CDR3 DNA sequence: TGTGCCTGGAGTGTACCCCCCAGGGATACGCAGTATTTT. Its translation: CAWSVPPRDTQYF.

The CDR3 loop is CASSYLGQTWNTEAFF. CDR3 sequence (DNA): TGTGCCAGCAGTTACTTAGGACAGACCTGGAACACTGAAGCTTTCTTT. The rearrangement joins TRBV6-5 to TRBJ1-1, with a weak D call TRBD1 (6 bases). V lost 1 base and J lost 1, with 13 bases in between. The CDR3 sequence is 16 residues long. Germline V gene data show CDR1 as MNHEY and CDR2 as SVGAGI.

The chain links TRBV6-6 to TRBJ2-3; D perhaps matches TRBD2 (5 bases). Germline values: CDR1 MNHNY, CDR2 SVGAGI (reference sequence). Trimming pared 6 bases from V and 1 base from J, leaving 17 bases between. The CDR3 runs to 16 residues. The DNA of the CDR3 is TGTGCCAGCAGCTCAGTAAACGGGGAACGCACAGATACGCAGTATTTT. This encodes CASSSVNGERTDTQYF.

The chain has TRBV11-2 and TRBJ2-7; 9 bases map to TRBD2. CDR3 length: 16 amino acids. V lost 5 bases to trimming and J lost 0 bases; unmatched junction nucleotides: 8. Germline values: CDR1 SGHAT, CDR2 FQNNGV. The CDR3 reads CASSPEVAGASYEQYF. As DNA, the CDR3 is TGTGCCAGCAGCCCCGAGGTAGCGGGGGCCTCCTACGAGCAGTACTTC.

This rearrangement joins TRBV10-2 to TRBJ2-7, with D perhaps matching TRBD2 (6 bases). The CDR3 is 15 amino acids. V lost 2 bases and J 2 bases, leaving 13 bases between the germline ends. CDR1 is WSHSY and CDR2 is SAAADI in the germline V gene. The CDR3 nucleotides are TGCGCCAGCAGTGAGATCGGGACTTCCACCTACGAGCAGTACTTC. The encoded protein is CASSEIGTSTYEQYF.

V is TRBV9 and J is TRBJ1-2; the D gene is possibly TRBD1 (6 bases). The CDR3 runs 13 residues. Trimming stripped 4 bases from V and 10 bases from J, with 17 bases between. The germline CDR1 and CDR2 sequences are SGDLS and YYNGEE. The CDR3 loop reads CASSFMPTGPYTF. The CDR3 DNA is TGTGCCAGCAGCTTTATGCCAACAGGGCCCTACACCTTC.

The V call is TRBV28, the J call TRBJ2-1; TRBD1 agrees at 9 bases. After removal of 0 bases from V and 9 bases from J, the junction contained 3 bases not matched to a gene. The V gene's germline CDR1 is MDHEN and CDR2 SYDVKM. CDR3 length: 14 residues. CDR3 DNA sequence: TGTGCCAGCAGTTTATGGGACAGGGGTGGTGAGCAGTTCTTC. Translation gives CASSLWDRGGEQFF.

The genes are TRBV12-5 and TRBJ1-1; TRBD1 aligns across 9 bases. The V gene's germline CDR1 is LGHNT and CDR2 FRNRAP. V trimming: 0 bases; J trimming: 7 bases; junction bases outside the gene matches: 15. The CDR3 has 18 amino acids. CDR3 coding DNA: TGTGCTAGTGGTTTGGTAATAGGACAGGGGCCCTCGGGAATTGAAGCTTTCTTT. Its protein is CASGLVIGQGPSGIEAFF.

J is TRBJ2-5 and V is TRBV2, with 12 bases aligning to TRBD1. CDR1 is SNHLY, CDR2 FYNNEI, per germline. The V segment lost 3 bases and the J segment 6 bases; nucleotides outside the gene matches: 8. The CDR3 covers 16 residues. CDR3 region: CASSDPGQGAEKTQYF. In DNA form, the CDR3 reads TGTGCCAGCAGTGATCCGGGACAGGGGGCTGAGAAGACCCAGTACTTC. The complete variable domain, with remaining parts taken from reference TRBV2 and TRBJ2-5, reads EPEVTQTPSHQVTQMGQEVILRCVPISNHLYFYWYRQILGQKVEFLVSFYNNEISEKSEIFDDQFSVERPDGSNFTLKIRSTKLEDSAMYFCASSDPGQGAEKTQYFGPGTRLLVL.

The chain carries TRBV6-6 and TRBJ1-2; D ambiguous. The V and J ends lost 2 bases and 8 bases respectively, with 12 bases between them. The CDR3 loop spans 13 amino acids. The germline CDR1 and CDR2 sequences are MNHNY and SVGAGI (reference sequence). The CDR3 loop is CASSYVGREGYTF. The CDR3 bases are TGTGCCAGCAGTTACGTGGGGAGAGAAGGCTACACCTTC.

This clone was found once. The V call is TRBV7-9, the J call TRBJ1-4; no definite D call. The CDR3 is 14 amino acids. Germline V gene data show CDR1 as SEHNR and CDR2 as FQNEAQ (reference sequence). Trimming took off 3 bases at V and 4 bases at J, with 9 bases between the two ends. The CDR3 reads CASSFSQDNEKLFF. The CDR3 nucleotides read TGTGCCAGCAGCTTTTCCCAGGATAATGAAAAACTGTTTTTT.

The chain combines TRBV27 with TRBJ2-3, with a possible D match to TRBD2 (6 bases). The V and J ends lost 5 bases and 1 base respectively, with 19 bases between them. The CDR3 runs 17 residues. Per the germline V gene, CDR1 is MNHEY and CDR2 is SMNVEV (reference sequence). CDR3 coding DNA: TGTGCCAGCAGTCCCCGTTTTCGGGAGCTGGGCACAGATACGCAGTATTTT. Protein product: CASSPRFRELGTDTQYF.

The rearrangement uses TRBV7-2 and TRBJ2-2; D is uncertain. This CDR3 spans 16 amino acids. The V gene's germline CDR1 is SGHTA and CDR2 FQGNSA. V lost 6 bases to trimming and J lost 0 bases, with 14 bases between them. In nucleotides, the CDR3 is TGTGCCAGCAGTTCGGGTATCTCGCCGAACACCGGGGAGCTGTTTTTT. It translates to CASSSGISPNTGELFF.

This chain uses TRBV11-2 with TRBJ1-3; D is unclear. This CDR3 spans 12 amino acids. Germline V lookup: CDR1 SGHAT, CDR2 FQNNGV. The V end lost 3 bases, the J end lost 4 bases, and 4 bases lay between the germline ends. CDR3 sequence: CASSFGGNTIYF. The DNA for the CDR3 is TGTGCCAGCAGCTTCGGGGGAAACACCATATATTTT.

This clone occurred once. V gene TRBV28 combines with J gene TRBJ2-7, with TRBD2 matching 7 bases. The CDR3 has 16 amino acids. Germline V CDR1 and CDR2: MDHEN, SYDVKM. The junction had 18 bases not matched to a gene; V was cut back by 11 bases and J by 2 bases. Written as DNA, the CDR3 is TGTGCCGCCACCCCTACGGGAGGTAGTAGGCCCTACGAGCAGTACTTC. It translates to CAATPTGGSRPYEQYF.

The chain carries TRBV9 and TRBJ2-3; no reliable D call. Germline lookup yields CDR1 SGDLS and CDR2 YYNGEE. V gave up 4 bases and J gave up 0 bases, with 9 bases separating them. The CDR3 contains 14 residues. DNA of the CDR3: TGTGCCAGCAGCACCTCGACTAGCACAGATACGCAGTATTTT. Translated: CASSTSTSTDTQYF.

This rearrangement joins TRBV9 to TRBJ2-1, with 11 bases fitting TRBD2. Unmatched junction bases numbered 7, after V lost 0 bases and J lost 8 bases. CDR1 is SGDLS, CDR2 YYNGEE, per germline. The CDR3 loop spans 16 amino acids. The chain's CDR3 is CASSVALAGGPYEQFF. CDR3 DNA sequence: TGTGCCAGCAGCGTAGCTTTAGCGGGAGGGCCATATGAGCAGTTCTTC.

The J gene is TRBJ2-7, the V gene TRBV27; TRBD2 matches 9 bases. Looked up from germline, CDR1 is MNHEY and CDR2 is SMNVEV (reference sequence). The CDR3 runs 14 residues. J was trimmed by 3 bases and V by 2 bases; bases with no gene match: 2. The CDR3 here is CASSLGGRGYEQYF. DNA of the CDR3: TGTGCCAGCAGTTTAGGCGGGAGGGGCTACGAGCAGTACTTC.

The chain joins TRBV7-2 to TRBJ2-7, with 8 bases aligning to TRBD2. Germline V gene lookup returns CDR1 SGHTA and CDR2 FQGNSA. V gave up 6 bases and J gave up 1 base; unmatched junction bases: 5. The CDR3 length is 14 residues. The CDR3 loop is CASSPGLASYEQYF. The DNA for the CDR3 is TGTGCCAGCAGTCCAGGACTAGCATCCTACGAGCAGTACTTC.